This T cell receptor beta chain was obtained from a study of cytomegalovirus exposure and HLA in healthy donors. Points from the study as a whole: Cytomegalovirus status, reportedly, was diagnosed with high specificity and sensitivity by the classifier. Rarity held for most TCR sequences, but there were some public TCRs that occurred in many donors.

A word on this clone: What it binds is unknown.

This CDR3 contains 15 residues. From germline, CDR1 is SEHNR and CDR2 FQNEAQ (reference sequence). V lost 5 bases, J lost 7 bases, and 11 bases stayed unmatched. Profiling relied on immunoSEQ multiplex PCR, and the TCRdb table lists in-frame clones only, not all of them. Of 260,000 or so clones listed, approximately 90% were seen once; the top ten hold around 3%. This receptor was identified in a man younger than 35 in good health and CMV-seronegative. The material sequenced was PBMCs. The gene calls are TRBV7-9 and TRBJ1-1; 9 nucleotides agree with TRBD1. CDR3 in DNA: TGTGCCAGCAGCACATTGACAGGGGGAAGCGGTGAAGCTTTCTTT. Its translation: CASSTLTGGSGEAFF.